The 18 T cell receptor beta chains below come from one sample, sequenced in a study of human T cells and chemical hapten exposure. TCRdb used MiXCR to reprocess the RACE reads, holding one entry per CDR3 protein. In the table there are around 130,000 distinct CDR3 sequences, around 10% of which are singletons. Time point given: patch test 3, about 24 weeks after DPC sensitization. Described treatment: therapeutic diphenylcyclopropenone sensitization with weekly scalp DPC. The starting material was whole blood, obtained in connection with sensitization to the hapten diphenylcyclopropenone (DPC). These receptors all come from a woman aged 45-65 years with alopecia areata. Some clones in this sample may be carry-over from other donors' samples.

This clonotype has ten or more counts. This rearrangement joins TRBV7-2 to TRBJ2-4; D is unresolved. Germline V gene sequence: CDR1 SGHTA, CDR2 FQGNSA. Between the trimmed V and J ends, which lost 5 bases and 0 bases, there was a span of 14 bases. The CDR3 consists of 16 residues. The CDR3 sequence: CASSNDKTLAKNIQYF. The CDR3 DNA is TGTGCCAGCAGCAACGACAAGACTTTAGCCAAAAACATTCAGTACTTC.

The chain links TRBV25-1 to TRBJ1-4; 8 nucleotides align to TRBD1. Trimming took 6 bases from V and 8 from J; bases not matched to a gene: 11. Germline CDR1 is MGHDK and CDR2 is SYGVNS. This CDR3 is 15 amino acids long. CDR3 sequence (DNA): TGTGCCAGCAGCAATCCAGGGGGCGAGGGGGAAAAACTGTTTTTT. This gives the protein CASSNPGGEGEKLFF.

This clonotype was seen only a few times. The V call is TRBV6-5, the J call TRBJ2-6, with D unresolved. Germline assignment: CDR1 MNHEY and CDR2 SVGAGI. The CDR3 consists of 16 residues. Trimming took off 0 bases at V and 2 bases at J, with 8 bases between the two ends. CDR3 amino acids: CASSYSSSTGANVLTF. CDR3 nucleotides: TGTGCCAGCAGTTACTCTTCGAGTACTGGGGCCAACGTCCTGACTTTC.

This clonotype was seen a few times. In DNA form, the CDR3 reads TGTGCCAGCAGCTTAACCGGATCACCCCTCCACTTT. Its translation is CASSLTGSPLHF. V and J are TRBV7-9 and TRBJ1-6; D is unclear. The CDR3 is 12 residues long. V lost 2 bases and J lost 10, with 6 bases in between. CDR1 is SEHNR, CDR2 FQNEAQ, per germline (reference sequence).

The J gene is TRBJ2-5, the V gene TRBV2; 8 nucleotides align to TRBD1. Germline values: CDR1 SNHLY, CDR2 FYNNEI. This CDR3 comprises 15 residues. J gave up 5 bases and V 8 bases, and 13 bases lay outside the gene matches. The CDR3 loop is CASPLGGTGGETQYF. CDR3 bases: TGTGCCAGCCCTCTCGGAGGGACAGGCGGTGAGACCCAGTACTTC. The complete variable domain, with remaining parts taken from reference TRBV2 and TRBJ2-5, reads EPEVTQTPSHQVTQMGQEVILRCVPISNHLYFYWYRQILGQKVEFLVSFYNNEISEKSEIFDDQFSVERPDGSNFTLKIRSTKLEDSAMYFCASPLGGTGGETQYFGPGTRLLVL.

The chain uses TRBV7-8 and TRBJ2-7; 7 bases are shared with TRBD1. CDR3 length equals 13 residues. V was pared by 5 bases and J by 3 bases, with 4 bases of the junction left unmatched. The germline V gene has CDR1 SGHVS and CDR2 FQNEAQ. The DNA for the CDR3 is TGTGCCAGCAGCCGTGGACAGGACTACGAGCAGTACTTC. Protein product: CASSRGQDYEQYF.

The chain employs TRBV9 and TRBJ1-1, with D unresolved. The germline CDR1 and CDR2 sequences are SGDLS and YYNGEE. Between the trimmed V and J ends, which lost 0 bases and 6 bases, there was a span of 9 bases. CDR3 length: 13 amino acids. The CDR3 reads CASSVEGVAEAFF. In DNA form, the CDR3 reads TGTGCCAGCAGCGTAGAGGGAGTGGCTGAAGCTTTCTTT.

There are a few counts of this clonotype. The CDR3 DNA follows: TGTGCCAGCAGCACCGCCGGGGACAGGACATCCTACGAGCAGTACTTC. Translating gives CASSTAGDRTSYEQYF. The rearrangement joins TRBV7-8 to TRBJ2-7; 8 bases agree with TRBD1. V lost 5 bases, J lost 1 base, and 10 bases stayed unmatched. CDR1 and CDR2 from the germline V gene are SGHVS and FQNEAQ. The CDR3 consists of 16 residues.

The V and J genes are TRBV6-5 and TRBJ2-5, with TRBD2 identical over 14 bases. Per germline, CDR1 MNHEY and CDR2 SVGAGI. The CDR3 runs 16 residues. The junction had 3 bases not matched to a gene; V was cut back by 4 bases and J by 2 bases. The CDR3 sequence is CASSSGTSGRQETQYF. The CDR3 DNA reads as TGTGCCAGCAGTTCCGGGACTAGCGGGAGACAAGAGACCCAGTACTTC.

This clonotype was observed at least ten times. The rearrangement links TRBV20-1 to TRBJ2-5; D is unresolved. The V and J ends lost 3 bases and 6 bases respectively, with 20 bases between them. The CDR3 is 15 residues long. Germline-derived CDR1 and CDR2 are DFQATT and SNEGSKA (reference sequence). CDR3 DNA sequence: TGCAGTGCTAGTCGCGGACCCTGGTCCGAGAAGACCCAGTACTTC. Translation: CSASRGPWSEKTQYF.

This clonotype was detected only a few times. The chain couples TRBV24-1 to TRBJ2-1; unclear D gene. The CDR3 is made up of 13 amino acids. Trimming shortened V by 2 bases and J by 8 bases, and 9 bases separated the two germline ends. Looked up from germline, CDR1 is KGHDR and CDR2 is SFDVKD. CDR3 in amino acids: CATSDSIADEQFF. CDR3 in DNA: TGTGCCACCAGTGATTCCATAGCCGATGAGCAGTTCTTC.

There are many counts of this clonotype. The chain links TRBV9 to TRBJ2-3; 12 bases align to TRBD2. V shed 1 base, J shed 2 bases, and the junction held 2 bases outside the gene matches. Germline CDR1 and CDR2: SGDLS and YYNGEE. The CDR3 length is 16 residues. CDR3 in amino acids: CASSVLAGGLTDTQYF. The CDR3 bases are TGTGCCAGCAGCGTACTAGCGGGAGGGCTCACAGATACGCAGTATTTT.

The chain has TRBV7-6 and TRBJ1-6; no firm D call. Trimming removed 4 bases at V and 5 bases at J, with 3 bases between. CDR3 size: 12 residues. Germline V gives CDR1 SGHVS, CDR2 FNYEAQ. The chain's CDR3 is CASSSNNSPLHF. The CDR3 DNA follows: TGTGCCAGCAGCTCGAATAATTCACCCCTCCACTTT.

This clonotype was counted a few times. The chain recombines TRBV18 with TRBJ1-2; unclear D gene. The germline gives CDR1 KGHSH, CDR2 LQKENI. V lost 6 bases and J 7 bases, leaving 12 bases between the germline ends. This CDR3 has 12 amino acids. The DNA of the CDR3 is TGTGCCAGCTCTTTGAGTGTTGGTGGCTACACCTTC. Protein: CASSLSVGGYTF. The complete variable domain, with remaining parts taken from reference TRBV18 and TRBJ1-2, reads NAGVMQNPRHLVRRRGQEARLRCSPMKGHSHVYWYRQLPEEGLKFMVYLQKENIIDESGMPKERFSAEFPKEGPSILRIQQVVRGDSAAYFCASSLSVGGYTFGSGTRLTVV.

J is TRBJ1-2 and V is TRBV5-1; the D is unclear. This CDR3 is built from 14 residues. CDR1 SGHRS and CDR2 YFSETQ come from the germline V gene. Trimming took off 1 base at V and 3 bases at J, with 10 bases between the two ends. The CDR3 DNA reads as TGCGCCAGCAGCTTGCACCAGATGGACTATGGCTACACCTTC. Amino acid sequence: CASSLHQMDYGYTF. The variable domain in full, completed from reference TRBV5-1 and TRBJ1-2, reads KAGVTQTPRYLIKTRGQQVTLSCSPISGHRSVSWYQQTPGQGLQFLFEYFSETQRNKGNFPGRFSGRQFSNSRSEMNVSTLELGDSALYLCASSLHQMDYGYTFGSGTRLTVV.

This clonotype showed up many times. The genes are TRBV4-3 and TRBJ1-6; D gene unclear. The CDR3 covers 16 residues. Trimming took 1 base from V and 9 from J, leaving 16 bases between them. Germline lookup yields CDR1 LGHNA and CDR2 YSLEER. DNA of the CDR3: TGCGCCAGCAGCCAAGGGACGTTAGAATCGAGTTCACCCCTCCACTTT. Encoded protein: CASSQGTLESSSPLHF.

This chain uses TRBV15 with TRBJ2-1; TRBD2 agrees at 11 bases. The CDR3 has 16 residues. V was pared by 6 bases and J by 7 bases, with 11 bases of the junction left unmatched. The germline gives CDR1 LNHNV, CDR2 YYDKDF (reference sequence). The CDR3 DNA follows: TGTGCCACCAGTACTTCTGGACTAGCGGGTTCAAATGAGCAGTTCTTC. Protein product: CATSTSGLAGSNEQFF.

This clonotype came up many times. The chain uses TRBV6-6 and TRBJ1-6, with D perhaps matching TRBD1 (6 bases). Germline lookup yields CDR1 MNHNY and CDR2 SVGAGI (reference sequence). This CDR3 has 20 residues. V was clipped by 0 bases and J by 3 bases, with 21 bases between them. The CDR3: CASSYSSWTAEGYYNSPLHF. DNA for the CDR3: TGTGCCAGCAGTTACTCGAGTTGGACAGCCGAAGGATACTATAATTCACCCCTCCACTTT.